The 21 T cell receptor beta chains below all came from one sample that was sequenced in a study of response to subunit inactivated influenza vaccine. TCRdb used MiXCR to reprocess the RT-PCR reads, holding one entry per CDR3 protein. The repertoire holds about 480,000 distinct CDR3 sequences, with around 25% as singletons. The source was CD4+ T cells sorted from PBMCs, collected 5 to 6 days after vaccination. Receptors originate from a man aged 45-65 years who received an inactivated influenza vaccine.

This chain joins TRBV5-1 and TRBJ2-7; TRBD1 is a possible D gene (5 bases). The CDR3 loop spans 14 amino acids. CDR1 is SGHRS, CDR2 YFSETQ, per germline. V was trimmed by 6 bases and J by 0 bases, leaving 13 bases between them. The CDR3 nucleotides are TGCGCCAGCAAAAGGACATTGAGCTCCTACGAGCAGTACTTC. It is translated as CASKRTLSSYEQYF.

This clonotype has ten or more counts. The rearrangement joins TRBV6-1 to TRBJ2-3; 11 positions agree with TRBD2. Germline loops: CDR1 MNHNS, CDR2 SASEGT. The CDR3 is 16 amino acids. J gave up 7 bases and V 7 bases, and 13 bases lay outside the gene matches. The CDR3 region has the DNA TGTGCCAGCACCTCGGTAGCGGGAGGGCCGGTGAATACGCAGTATTTT. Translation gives CASTSVAGGPVNTQYF.

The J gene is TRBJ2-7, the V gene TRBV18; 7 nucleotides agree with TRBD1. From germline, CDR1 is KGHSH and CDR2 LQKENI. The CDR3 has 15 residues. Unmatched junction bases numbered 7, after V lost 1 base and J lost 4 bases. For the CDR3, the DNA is TGTGCCAGCTCACCACTGGAGACAGGGAGATACGAGCAGTACTTC. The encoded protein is CASSPLETGRYEQYF.

CDR3 DNA sequence: TGCAGTGCTAGAGTAGGGAGCCTCTTCTCCTACGAGCAGTACTTC. Translated: CSARVGSLFSYEQYF. V usage is TRBV20-1 and J usage is TRBJ2-7; D possibly corresponds to TRBD2 (5 bases). V lost 1 base to trimming and J lost 0 bases, with 13 bases between them. CDR1 and CDR2 (germline): DFQATT, SNEGSKA (reference sequence). CDR3 size: 15 residues.

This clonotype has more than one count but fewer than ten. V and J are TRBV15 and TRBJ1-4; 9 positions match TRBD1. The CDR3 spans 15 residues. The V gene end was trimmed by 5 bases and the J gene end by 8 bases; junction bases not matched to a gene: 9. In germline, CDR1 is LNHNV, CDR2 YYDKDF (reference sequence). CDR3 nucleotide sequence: TGTGCCACCAGCGGAGGGACAGGGCTAAGCGAAAAACTGTTTTTT. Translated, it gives CATSGGTGLSEKLFF.

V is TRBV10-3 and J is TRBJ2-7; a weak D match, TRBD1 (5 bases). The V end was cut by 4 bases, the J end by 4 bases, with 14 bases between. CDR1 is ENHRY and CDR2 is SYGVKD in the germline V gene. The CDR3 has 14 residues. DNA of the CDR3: TGTGCCATCAGTGCGCAGGGCGGTGGGTACGAGCAGTACTTC. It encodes CAISAQGGGYEQYF.

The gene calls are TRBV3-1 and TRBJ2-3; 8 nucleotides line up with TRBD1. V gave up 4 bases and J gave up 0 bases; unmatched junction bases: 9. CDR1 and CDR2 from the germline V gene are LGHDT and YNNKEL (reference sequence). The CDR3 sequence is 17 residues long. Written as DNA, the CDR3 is TGTGCCAGCAGCCCATTGTCAGGGGGCTTGAGCACAGATACGCAGTATTTT. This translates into CASSPLSGGLSTDTQYF.

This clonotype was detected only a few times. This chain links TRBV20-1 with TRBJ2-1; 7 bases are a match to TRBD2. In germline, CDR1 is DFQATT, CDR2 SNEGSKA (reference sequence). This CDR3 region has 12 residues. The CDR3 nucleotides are TGCGTAGGCGAAGCGGGGTACAATGAGCAGTTCTTC. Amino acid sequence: CVGEAGYNEQFF.

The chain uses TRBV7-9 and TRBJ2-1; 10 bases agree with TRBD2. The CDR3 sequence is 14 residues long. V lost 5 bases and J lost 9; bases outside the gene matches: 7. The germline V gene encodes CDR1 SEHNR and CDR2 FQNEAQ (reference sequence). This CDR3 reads CASSERGGVGEQFF. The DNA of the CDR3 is TGTGCCAGCAGCGAGCGGGGGGGCGTCGGTGAGCAGTTCTTC.

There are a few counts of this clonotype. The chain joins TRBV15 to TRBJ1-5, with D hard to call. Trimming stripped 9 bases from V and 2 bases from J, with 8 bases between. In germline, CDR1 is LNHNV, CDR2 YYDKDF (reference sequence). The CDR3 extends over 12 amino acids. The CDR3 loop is CATGGRNQPQHF. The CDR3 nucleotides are TGTGCCACAGGCGGTCGCAATCAGCCCCAGCATTTT.

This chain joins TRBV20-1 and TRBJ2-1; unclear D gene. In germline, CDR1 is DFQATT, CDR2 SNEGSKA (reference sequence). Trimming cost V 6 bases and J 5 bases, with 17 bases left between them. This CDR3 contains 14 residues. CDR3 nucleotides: TGCAGTGCCCCGCTAGGCTGGGCTAACAATGAGCAGTTCTTC. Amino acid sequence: CSAPLGWANNEQFF.

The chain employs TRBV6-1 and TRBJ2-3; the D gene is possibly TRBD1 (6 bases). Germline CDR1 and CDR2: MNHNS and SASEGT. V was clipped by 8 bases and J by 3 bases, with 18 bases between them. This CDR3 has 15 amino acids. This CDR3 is CASGDTNIGTDTQYF. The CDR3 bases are TGTGCCAGCGGGGACACCAACATTGGAACAGATACGCAGTATTTT.

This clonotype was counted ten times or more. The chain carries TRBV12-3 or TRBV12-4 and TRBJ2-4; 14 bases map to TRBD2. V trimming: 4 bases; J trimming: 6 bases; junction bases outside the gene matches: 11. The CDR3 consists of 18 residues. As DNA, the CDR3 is TGTGCCAGCAGTTCCCTGGGACTAGCGGGAGTGGTGGGAAACATTCAGTACTTC. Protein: CASSSLGLAGVVGNIQYF.

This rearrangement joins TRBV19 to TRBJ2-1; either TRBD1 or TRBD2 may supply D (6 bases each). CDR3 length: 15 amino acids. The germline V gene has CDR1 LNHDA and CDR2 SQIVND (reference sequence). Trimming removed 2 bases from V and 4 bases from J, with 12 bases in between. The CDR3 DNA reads TGTGCCAGTAGTATACGGGGGACAAAATACAATGAGCAGTTCTTC. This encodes CASSIRGTKYNEQFF.

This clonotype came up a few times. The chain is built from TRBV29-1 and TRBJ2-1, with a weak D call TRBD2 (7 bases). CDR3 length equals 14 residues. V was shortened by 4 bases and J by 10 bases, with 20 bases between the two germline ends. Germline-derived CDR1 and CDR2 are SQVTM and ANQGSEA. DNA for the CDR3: TGCAGCGTTGTCAGGGGCGCTAGGCGGGGGGAGCAGTTCTTC. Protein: CSVVRGARRGEQFF.

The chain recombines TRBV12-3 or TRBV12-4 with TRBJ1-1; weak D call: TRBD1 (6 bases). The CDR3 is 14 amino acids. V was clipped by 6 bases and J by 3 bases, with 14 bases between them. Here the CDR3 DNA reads TGTGCCAGCAGCGGACCGAGGGGGGACACTGAAGCTTTCTTT. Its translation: CASSGPRGDTEAFF.

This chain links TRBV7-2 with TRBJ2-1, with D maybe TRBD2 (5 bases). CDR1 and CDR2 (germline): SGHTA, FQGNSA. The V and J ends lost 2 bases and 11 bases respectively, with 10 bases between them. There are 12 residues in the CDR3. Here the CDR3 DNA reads TGTGCCAGCAGCTTATCGGGATACCAGCAGTTCTTC. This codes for CASSLSGYQQFF.

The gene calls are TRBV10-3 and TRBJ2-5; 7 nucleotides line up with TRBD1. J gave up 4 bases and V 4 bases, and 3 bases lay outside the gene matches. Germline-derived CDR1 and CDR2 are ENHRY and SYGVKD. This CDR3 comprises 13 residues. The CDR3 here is CAISGGQVETQYF. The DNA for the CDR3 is TGTGCCATCAGTGGAGGACAGGTAGAGACCCAGTACTTC.

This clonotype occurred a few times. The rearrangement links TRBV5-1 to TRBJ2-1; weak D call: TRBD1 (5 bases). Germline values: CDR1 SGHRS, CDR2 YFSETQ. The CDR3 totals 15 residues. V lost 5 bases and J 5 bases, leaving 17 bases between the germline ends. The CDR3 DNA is TGCGCCAGCAGTCAGACAGCCGGAGCAAACAATGAGCAGTTCTTC. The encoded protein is CASSQTAGANNEQFF.

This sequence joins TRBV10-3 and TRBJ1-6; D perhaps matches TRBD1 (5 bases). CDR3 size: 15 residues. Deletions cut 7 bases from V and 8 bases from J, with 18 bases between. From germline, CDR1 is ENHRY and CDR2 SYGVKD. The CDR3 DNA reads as TGTGCCATCACTGGGGCCCCCGGCGGTGATTCACCCCTCCACTTT. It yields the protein CAITGAPGGDSPLHF.

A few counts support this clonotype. The CDR3 DNA reads TGCGCCAGCAGCCAAACAAGGGACACAACTAATGAAAAACTGTTTTTT. This encodes CASSQTRDTTNEKLFF. The chain is built from TRBV4-3 and TRBJ1-4; tentative D call: TRBD1 (6 bases). CDR3 length: 16 residues. V was pared by 2 bases and J by 0 bases, with 10 bases between. The V gene's germline CDR1 is LGHNA and CDR2 YSLEER.